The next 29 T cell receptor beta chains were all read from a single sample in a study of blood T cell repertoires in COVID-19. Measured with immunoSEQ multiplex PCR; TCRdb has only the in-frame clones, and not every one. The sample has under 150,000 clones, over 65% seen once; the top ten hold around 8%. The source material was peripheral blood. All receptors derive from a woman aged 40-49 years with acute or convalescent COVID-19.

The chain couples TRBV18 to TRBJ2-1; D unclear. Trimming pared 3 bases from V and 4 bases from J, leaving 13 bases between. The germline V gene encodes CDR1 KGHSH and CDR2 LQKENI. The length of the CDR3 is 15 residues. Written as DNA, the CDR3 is TGTGCCAGCTCACCCTTTAGTTCCCTTTACAATGAGCAGTTCTTC. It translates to CASSPFSSLYNEQFF.

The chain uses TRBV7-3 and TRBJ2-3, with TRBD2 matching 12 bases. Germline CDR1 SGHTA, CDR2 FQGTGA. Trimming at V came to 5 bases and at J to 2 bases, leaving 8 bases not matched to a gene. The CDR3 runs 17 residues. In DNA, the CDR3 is TGTGCCAGCAGCCGAGGACTAGCGGGGATCGCCACAGATACGCAGTATTTT. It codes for CASSRGLAGIATDTQYF.

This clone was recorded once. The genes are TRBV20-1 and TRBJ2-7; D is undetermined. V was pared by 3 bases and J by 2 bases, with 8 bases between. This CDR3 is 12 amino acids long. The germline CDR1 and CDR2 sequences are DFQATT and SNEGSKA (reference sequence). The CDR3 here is CSASSQAYEQYF. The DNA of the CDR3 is TGCAGTGCTAGTTCACAAGCCTACGAGCAGTACTTC.

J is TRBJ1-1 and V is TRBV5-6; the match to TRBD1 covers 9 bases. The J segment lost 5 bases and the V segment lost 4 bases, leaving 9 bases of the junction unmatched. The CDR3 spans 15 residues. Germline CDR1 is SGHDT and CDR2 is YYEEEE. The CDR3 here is CASSVGDRGFTEAFF. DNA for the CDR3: TGTGCCAGCAGCGTAGGAGACAGGGGGTTTACTGAAGCTTTCTTT. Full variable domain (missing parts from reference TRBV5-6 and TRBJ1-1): DAGVTQSPTHLIKTRGQQVTLRCSPKSGHDTVSWYQQALGQGPQFIFQYYEEEERQRGNFPDRFSGHQFPNYSSELNVNALLLGDSALYLCASSVGDRGFTEAFFGQGTRLTVV.

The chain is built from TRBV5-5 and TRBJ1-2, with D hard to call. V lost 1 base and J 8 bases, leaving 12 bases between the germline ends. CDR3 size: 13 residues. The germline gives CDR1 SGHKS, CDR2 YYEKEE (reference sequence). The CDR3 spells CASSLPHTLGYTF. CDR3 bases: TGTGCCAGCAGCTTGCCTCATACCCTAGGCTACACCTTC.

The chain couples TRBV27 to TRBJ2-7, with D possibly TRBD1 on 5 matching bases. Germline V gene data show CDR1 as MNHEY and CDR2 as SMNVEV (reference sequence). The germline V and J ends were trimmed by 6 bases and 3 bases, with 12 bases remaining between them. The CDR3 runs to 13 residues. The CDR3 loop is CASSPYQGYEQYF. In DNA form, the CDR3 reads TGTGCCAGCAGCCCGTATCAGGGCTACGAGCAGTACTTC.

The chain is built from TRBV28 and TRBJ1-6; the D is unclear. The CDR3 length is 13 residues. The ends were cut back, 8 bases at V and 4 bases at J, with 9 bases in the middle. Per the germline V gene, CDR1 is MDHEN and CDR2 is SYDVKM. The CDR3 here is CASLPAYNSPLHF. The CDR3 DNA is TGTGCCAGCCTTCCAGCGTATAATTCACCCCTCCACTTT.

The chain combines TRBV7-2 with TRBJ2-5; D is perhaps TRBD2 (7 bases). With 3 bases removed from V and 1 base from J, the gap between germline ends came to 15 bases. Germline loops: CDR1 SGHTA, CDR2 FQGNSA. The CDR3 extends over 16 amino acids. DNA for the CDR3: TGTGCCAGCAGCTTCGTCCGCGGGGGCCCCCAAGAGACCCAGTACTTC. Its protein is CASSFVRGGPQETQYF.

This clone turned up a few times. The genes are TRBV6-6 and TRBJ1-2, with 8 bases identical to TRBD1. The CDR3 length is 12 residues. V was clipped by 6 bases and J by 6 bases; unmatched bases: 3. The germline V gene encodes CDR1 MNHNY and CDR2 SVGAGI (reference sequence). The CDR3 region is CASSGQGDGYTF. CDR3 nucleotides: TGTGCCAGCAGCGGACAGGGCGATGGCTACACCTTC.

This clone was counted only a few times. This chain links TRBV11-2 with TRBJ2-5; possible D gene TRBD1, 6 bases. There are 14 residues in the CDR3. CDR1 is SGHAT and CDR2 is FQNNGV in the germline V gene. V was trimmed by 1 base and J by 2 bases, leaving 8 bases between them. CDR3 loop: CASSLGTAQETQYF. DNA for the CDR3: TGTGCCAGCAGCTTAGGGACAGCTCAAGAGACCCAGTACTTC. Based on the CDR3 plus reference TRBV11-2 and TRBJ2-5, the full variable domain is EAGVAQSPRYKIIEKRQSVAFWCNPISGHATLYWYQQILGQGPKLLIQFQNNGVVDDSQLPKDRFSAERLKGVDSTLKIQPAKLEDSAVYLCASSLGTAQETQYFGPGTRLLVL.

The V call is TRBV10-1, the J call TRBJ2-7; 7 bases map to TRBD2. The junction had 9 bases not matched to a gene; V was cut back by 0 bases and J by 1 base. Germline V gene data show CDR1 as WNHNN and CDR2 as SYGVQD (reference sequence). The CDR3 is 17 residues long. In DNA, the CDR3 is TGCGCCAGCAGTGAGTCAGGGCAGGGACTAAGGTCCTACGAGCAGTACTTC. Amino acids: CASSESGQGLRSYEQYF.

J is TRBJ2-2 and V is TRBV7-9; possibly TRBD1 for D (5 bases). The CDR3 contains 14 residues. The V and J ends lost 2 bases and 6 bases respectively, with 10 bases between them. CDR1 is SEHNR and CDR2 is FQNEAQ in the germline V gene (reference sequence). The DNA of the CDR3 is TGTGCCAGCAGCTTAATGCAGGGTGCCGGGGAGCTGTTTTTT. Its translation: CASSLMQGAGELFF. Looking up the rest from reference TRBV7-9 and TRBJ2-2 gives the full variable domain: DTGVSQNPRHKITKRGQNVTFRCDPISEHNRLYWYRQTLGQGPEFLTYFQNEAQLEKSRLLSDRFSAERPKGSFSTLEIQRTEQGDSAMYLCASSLMQGAGELFFGEGSRLTVL.

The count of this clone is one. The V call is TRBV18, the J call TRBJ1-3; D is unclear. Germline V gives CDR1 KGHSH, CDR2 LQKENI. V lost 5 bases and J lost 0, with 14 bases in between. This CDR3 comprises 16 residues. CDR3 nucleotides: TGTGCCAGCTCAGACTCGACGGGGTTCTCTGGAAACACCATATATTTT. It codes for CASSDSTGFSGNTIYF.

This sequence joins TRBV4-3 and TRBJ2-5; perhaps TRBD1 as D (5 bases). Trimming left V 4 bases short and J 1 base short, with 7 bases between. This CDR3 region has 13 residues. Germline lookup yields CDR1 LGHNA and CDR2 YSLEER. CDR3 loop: CASSRQTQETQYF. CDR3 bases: TGCGCCAGCAGCCGACAGACCCAAGAGACCCAGTACTTC.

The CDR3: CASTLLGGADGYTF. DNA of the CDR3: TGCGCCAGCACCCTGTTGGGGGGAGCGGATGGCTACACCTTC. The chain uses TRBV4-1 and TRBJ1-2; a weak D match, TRBD1 (5 bases). Between the trimmed V and J ends, which lost 7 bases and 6 bases, there was a span of 18 bases. The CDR3 runs to 14 residues. Per germline, CDR1 MGHRA and CDR2 YSYEKL.

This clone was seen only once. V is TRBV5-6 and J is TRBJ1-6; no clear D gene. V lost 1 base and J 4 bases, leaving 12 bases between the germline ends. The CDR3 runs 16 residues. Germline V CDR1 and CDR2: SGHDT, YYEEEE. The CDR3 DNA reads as TGTGCCAGCAGCTTGACCTACAGTAGATATAATTCACCCCTCCACTTT. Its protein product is CASSLTYSRYNSPLHF.

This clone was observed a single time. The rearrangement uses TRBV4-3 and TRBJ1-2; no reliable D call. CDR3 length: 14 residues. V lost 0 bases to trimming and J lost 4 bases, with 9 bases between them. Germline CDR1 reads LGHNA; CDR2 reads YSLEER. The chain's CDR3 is CASSQEGGSYGYTF. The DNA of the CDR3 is TGCGCCAGCAGCCAAGAGGGCGGGAGCTATGGCTACACCTTC.

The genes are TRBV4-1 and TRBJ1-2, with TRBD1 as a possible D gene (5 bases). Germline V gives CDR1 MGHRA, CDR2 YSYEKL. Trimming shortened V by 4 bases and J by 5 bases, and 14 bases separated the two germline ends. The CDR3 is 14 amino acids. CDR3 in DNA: TGCGCCAGCAGCCGAACAGGTCAAGGTTATGGCTACACCTTC. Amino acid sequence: CASSRTGQGYGYTF.

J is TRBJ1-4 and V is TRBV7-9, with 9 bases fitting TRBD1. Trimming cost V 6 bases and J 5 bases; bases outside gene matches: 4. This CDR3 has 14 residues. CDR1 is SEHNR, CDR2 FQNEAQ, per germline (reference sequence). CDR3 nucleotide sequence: TGTGCCAGCAGACTCGGACAGGGGAATGAAAAACTGTTTTTT. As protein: CASRLGQGNEKLFF.

The CDR3 nucleotides read TGTGCCAGCAGCTTGGGACAGGGGGTCGGTTCACCCCTCCACTTT. This sequence encodes CASSLGQGVGSPLHF. The J gene is TRBJ1-6, the V gene TRBV7-9; 11 nucleotides line up with TRBD1. With V trimmed by 3 bases and J by 9 bases, 4 bases remained unmatched. In germline, CDR1 is SEHNR, CDR2 FQNEAQ (reference sequence). The CDR3 consists of 15 residues.

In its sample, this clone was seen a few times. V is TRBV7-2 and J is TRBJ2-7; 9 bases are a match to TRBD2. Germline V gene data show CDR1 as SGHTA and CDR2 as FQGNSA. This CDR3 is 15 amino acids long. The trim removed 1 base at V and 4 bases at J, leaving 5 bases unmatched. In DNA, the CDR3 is TGTGCCAGCAGCTTAGGTACGACTAGCGGTTACGAGCAGTACTTC. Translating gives CASSLGTTSGYEQYF.

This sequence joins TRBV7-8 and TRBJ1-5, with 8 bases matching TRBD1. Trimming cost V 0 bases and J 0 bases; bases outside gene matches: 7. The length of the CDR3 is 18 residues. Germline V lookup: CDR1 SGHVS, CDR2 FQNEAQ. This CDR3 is CASSLATDRGDSNQPQHF. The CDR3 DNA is TGTGCCAGCAGCTTAGCGACAGACAGGGGTGATAGCAATCAGCCCCAGCATTTT.

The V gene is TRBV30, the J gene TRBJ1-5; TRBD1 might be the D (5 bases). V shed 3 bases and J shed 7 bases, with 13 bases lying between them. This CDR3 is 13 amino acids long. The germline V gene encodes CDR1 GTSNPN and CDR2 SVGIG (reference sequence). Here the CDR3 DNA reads TGTGCCTGGAGCCCAACCGGGGGGCAGCCCCAGCATTTT. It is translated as CAWSPTGGQPQHF.

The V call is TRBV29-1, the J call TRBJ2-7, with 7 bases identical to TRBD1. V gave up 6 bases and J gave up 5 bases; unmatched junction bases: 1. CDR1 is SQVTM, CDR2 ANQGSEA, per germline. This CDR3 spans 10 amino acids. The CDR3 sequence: CSVGTDEQYF. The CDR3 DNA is TGCAGCGTGGGGACAGACGAGCAGTACTTC.

This chain's CDR3 is CASSEGDRRNQPQHF. Written as DNA, the CDR3 is TGTGCCAGCAGTGAGGGGGACAGGAGAAATCAGCCCCAGCATTTT. The rearrangement uses TRBV2 and TRBJ1-5; 8 bases agree with TRBD1. V trimming: 3 bases; J trimming: 4 bases; junction bases outside the gene matches: 5. This CDR3 has 15 amino acids. CDR1 and CDR2 (germline): SNHLY, FYNNEI.

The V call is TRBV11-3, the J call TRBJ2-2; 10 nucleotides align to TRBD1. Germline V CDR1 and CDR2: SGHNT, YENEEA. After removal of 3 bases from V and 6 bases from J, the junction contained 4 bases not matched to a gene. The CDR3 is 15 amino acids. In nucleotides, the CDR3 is TGTGCCAGCAGCTTGGGCGGACAGGGGGCCGGGGAGCTGTTTTTT. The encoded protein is CASSLGGQGAGELFF.

CDR3 nucleotides: TGTGCCAGCAGTTTATCAAGCTACCTTACGCAGTATTTT. Amino acid sequence: CASSLSSYLTQYF. The chain employs TRBV12-3 or TRBV12-4 and TRBJ2-3, with D unclear. CDR3 length equals 13 residues. V was pared by 2 bases and J by 8 bases, with 11 bases between.

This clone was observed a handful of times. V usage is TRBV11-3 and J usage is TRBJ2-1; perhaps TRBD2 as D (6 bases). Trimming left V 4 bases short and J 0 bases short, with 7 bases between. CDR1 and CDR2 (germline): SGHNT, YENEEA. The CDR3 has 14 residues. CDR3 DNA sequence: TGTGCCAGCAGCTCCGGGAGCTCCTACAATGAGCAGTTCTTC. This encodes CASSSGSSYNEQFF.

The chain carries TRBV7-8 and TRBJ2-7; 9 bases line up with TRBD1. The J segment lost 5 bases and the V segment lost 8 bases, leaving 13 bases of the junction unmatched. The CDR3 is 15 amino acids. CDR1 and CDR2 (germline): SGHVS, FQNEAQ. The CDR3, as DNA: TGTGCCAGCGGGCCAAGGGGGACAGGGTGGAACGAGCAGTACTTC. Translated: CASGPRGTGWNEQYF.